This entry describes one T cell receptor beta chain. The data belong to a study of CD8 T cells in ankylosing spondylitis. CDR1 and CDR2 from the germline V gene are SGDLS and YYNGEE. The CDR3 runs 15 residues. The J segment lost 5 bases and the V segment lost 0 bases, leaving 6 bases of the junction unmatched. TCRdb processed the 5' RACE reads anew with MiXCR; each CDR3 protein has one entry. The sample holds fewer than 200,000 distinct CDR3 sequences; 8.5% to 10% are singletons and the top ten take about 15%. This sequence was found in a female donor with ankylosing spondylitis or in good health (not recorded which). Sequenced: blood, either unsorted or a sorted T cell fraction (not recorded which). This chain links TRBV9 with TRBJ2-7, with 9 positions matching TRBD1. In DNA form, the CDR3 reads TGTGCCAGCAGCGTAGGAGGGACAGGGTCAGACGAGCAGTACTTC. This encodes CASSVGGTGSDEQYF.